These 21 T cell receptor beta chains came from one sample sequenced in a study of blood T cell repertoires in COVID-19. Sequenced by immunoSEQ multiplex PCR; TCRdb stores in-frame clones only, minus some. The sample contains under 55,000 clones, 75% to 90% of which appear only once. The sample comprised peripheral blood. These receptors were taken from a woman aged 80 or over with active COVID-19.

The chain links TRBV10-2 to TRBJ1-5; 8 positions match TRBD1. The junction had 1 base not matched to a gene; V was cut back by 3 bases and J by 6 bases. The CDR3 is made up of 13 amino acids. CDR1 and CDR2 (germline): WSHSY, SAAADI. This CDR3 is CASSEQGGQPQHF. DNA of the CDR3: TGCGCCAGCAGTGAACAGGGGGGTCAGCCCCAGCATTTT.

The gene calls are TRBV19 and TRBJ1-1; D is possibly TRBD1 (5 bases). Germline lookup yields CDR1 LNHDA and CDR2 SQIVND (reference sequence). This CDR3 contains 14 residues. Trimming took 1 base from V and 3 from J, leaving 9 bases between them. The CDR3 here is CASSIVQEYTEAFF. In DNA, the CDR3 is TGTGCCAGTAGTATAGTACAGGAGTACACTGAAGCTTTCTTT.

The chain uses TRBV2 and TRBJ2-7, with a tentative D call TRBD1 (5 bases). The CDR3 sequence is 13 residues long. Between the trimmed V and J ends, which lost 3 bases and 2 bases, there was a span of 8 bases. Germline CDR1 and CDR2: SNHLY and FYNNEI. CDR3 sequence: CASSDRDPYEQYF. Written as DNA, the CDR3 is TGTGCCAGCAGTGACAGGGATCCCTACGAGCAGTACTTC.

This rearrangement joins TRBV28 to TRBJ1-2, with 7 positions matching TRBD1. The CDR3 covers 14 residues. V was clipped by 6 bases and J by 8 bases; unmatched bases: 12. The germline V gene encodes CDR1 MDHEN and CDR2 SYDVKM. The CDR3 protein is CASRQQGTFGGYTF. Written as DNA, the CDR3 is TGTGCCAGCAGACAACAGGGGACCTTTGGGGGCTACACCTTC.

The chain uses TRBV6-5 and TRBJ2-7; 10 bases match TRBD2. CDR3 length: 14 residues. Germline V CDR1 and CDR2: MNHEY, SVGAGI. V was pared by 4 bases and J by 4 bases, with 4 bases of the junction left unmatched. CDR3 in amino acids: CASSSAGGPYEQYF. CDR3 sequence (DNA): TGTGCCAGCAGTTCAGCGGGGGGGCCTTACGAGCAGTACTTC.

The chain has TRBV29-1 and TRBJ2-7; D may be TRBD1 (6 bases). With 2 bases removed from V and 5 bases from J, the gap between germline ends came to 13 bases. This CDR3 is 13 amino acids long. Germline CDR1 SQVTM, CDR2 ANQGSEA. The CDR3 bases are TGCAGCGTTGAAAGTCAGGGACACCACGAGCAGTACTTC. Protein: CSVESQGHHEQYF.

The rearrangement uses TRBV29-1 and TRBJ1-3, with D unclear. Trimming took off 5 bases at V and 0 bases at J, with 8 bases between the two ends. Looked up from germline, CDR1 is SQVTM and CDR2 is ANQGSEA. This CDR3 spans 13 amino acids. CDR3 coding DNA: TGCAGCGTTTCCATGAGCTCTGGAAACACCATATATTTT. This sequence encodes CSVSMSSGNTIYF.

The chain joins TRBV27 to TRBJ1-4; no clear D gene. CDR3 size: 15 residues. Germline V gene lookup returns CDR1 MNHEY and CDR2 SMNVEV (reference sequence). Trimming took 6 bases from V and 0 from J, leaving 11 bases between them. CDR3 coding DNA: TGTGCCAGCAGGGGAGGCCCAGCAACTAATGAAAAACTGTTTTTT. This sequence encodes CASRGGPATNEKLFF.

The CDR3 loop is CASSESLGGNEKLFF. CDR3 bases: TGCGCCAGCAGTGAGTCGCTGGGAGGGAATGAAAAACTGTTTTTT. The rearrangement links TRBV10-2 to TRBJ1-4; the D is unclear. V was cut by 0 bases and J by 5 bases, with 10 bases left in between. This CDR3 has 15 amino acids. Per germline, CDR1 WSHSY and CDR2 SAAADI.

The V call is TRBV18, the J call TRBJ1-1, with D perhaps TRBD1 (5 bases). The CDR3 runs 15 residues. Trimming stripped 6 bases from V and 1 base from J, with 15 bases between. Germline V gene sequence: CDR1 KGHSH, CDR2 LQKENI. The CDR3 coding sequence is TGTGCCAGCTCCCCGAGCCGGACAAAGAACACTGAAGCTTTCTTT. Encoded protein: CASSPSRTKNTEAFF.

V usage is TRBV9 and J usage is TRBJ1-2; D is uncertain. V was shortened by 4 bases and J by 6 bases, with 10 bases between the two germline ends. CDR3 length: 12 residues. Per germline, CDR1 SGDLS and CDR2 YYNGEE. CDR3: CASSPHRDGYTF. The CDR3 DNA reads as TGTGCCAGCAGCCCCCACCGGGATGGCTACACCTTC. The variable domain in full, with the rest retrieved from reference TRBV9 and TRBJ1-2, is DSGVTQTPKHLITATGQRVTLRCSPRSGDLSVYWYQQSLDQGLQFLIQYYNGEERAKGNILERFSAQQFPDLHSELNLSSLELGDSALYFCASSPHRDGYTFGSGTRLTVV.

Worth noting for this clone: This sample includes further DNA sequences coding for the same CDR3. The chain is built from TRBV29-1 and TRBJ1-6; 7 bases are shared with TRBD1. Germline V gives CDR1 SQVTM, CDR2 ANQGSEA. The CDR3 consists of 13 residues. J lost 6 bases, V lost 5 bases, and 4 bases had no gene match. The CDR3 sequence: CSVQGEANSPLHF. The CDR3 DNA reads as TGCAGCGTTCAGGGGGAAGCTAATTCACCCCTCCACTTT.

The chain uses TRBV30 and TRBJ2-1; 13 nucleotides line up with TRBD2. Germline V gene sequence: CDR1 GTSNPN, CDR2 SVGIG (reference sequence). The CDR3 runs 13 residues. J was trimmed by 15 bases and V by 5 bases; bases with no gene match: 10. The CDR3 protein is CAWWTSGGTKGFF. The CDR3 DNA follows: TGTGCCTGGTGGACTAGCGGGGGTACTAAGGGGTTCTTC.

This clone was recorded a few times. CDR3 sequence reads: CASSLGSAGGPGEQYF. DNA for the CDR3: TGTGCCAGCAGCTTAGGGTCCGCGGGGGGGCCGGGAGAGCAGTACTTC. The rearrangement joins TRBV7-2 to TRBJ2-7; TRBD2 aligns across 9 bases. Trimming removed 1 base from V and 7 bases from J; junction bases left unmatched: 11. The length of the CDR3 is 16 residues. Germline V CDR1 and CDR2: SGHTA, FQGNSA.

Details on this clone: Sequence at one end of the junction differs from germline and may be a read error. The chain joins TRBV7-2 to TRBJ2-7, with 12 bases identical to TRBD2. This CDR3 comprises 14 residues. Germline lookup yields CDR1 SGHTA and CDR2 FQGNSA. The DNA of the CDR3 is TGTGCCAGCAGCCTAGCGGGGGGGCCGTACGAGCAGTACTTC. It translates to CASSLAGGPYEQYF.

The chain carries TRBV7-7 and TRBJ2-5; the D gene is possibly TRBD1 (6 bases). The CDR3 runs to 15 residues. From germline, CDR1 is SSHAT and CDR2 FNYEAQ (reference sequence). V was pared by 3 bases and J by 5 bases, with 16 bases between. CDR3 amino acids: CASSLSPGAGETQYF. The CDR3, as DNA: TGTGCCAGCAGCTTGTCGCCAGGGGCTGGGGAGACCCAGTACTTC.

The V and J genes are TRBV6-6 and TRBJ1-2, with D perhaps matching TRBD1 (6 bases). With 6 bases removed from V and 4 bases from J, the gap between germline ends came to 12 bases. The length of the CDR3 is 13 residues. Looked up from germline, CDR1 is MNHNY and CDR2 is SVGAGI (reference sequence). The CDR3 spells CASSDRSPYGYTF. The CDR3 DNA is TGTGCCAGCAGCGACAGGTCTCCCTATGGCTACACCTTC.

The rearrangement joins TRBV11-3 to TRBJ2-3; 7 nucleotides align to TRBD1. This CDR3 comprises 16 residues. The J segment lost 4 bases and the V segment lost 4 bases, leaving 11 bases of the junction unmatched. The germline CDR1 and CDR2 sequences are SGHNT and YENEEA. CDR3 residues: CASSSRQGGLPDTQYF. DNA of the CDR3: TGTGCCAGCAGCTCCCGACAGGGTGGTTTGCCAGATACGCAGTATTTT.

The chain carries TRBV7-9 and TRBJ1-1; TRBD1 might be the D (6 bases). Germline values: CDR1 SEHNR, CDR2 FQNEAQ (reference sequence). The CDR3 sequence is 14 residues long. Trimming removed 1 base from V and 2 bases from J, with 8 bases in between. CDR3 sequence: CASSLGDTNTEAFF. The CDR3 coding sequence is TGTGCCAGCAGCTTAGGGGACACCAACACTGAAGCTTTCTTT. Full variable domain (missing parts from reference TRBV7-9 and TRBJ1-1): DTGVSQNPRHKITKRGQNVTFRCDPISEHNRLYWYRQTLGQGPEFLTYFQNEAQLEKSRLLSDRFSAERPKGSFSTLEIQRTEQGDSAMYLCASSLGDTNTEAFFGQGTRLTVV.

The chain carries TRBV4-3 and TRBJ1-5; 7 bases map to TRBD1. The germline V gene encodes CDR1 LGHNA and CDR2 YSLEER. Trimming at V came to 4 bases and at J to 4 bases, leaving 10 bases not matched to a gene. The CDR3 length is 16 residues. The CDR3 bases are TGCGCCAGCAGCCCATCACCCAGGGGGGCTAATCAGCCCCAGCATTTT. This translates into CASSPSPRGANQPQHF.

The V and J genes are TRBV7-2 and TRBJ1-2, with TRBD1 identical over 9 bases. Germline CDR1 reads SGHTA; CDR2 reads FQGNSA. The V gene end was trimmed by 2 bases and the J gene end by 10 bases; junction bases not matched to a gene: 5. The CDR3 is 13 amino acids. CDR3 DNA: TGTGCCAGCAGCTTACCTGGACAGGGGATCTACACCTTC. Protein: CASSLPGQGIYTF. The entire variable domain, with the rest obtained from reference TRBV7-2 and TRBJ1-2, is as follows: GAGVSQSPSNKVTEKGKDVELRCDPISGHTALYWYRQSLGQGLEFLIYFQGNSAPDKSGLPSDRFSAERTGGSVSTLTIQRTQQEDSAVYLCASSLPGQGIYTFGSGTRLTVV.